The next 20 T cell receptor beta chains were all read from a single sample in a study of shared clonotypes between healthy human individuals. The repertoire was sequenced with immunoSEQ multiplex PCR; TCRdb's copy has only in-frame clones and lacks some. The profile shows some 2.4 million clones, 80% to 95% of them singletons. Material: naive CD4+ T cells from PBMCs. Subset denoted: CD45RA+ positively selected. These TCRs come from a man between 18 and 35 years old in good health. Some clones in this sample may be carry-over from other donors' samples.

The J gene is TRBJ1-4, the V gene TRBV6-1; D might be TRBD1 (5 bases). CDR3 length: 14 amino acids. The V and J ends lost 4 bases and 5 bases respectively, with 11 bases between them. Germline V gene data show CDR1 as MNHNS and CDR2 as SASEGT. The CDR3 region has the DNA TGTGCCAGCAGTGTGGGACGGACGAATGAAAAACTGTTTTTT. Translated, it gives CASSVGRTNEKLFF.

This chain connects TRBV28 to TRBJ1-4; D is uncertain. The CDR3 has 13 residues. The V gene lost 7 bases and the J gene lost 5 bases, with 11 bases spanning the gap. Germline V gives CDR1 MDHEN, CDR2 SYDVKM. The CDR3 sequence is CASTPVGNEKLFF. CDR3 nucleotide sequence: TGTGCCAGCACCCCCGTTGGGAATGAAAAACTGTTTTTT.

This clone was recorded only once. The chain has TRBV29-1 and TRBJ1-2; possible D gene TRBD1, 5 bases. Germline-derived CDR1 and CDR2 are SQVTM and ANQGSEA. V lost 4 bases to trimming and J lost 4 bases, with 10 bases between them. The CDR3 contains 12 residues. CDR3 nucleotide sequence: TGCAGCGTTGGTGGGACTCCCTATGGCTACACCTTC. As protein: CSVGGTPYGYTF.

This chain connects TRBV4-1 to TRBJ2-2; no definite D call. The CDR3 is made up of 15 amino acids. The germline V and J ends were trimmed by 3 bases and 5 bases, with 13 bases remaining between them. CDR1 and CDR2 (germline): MGHRA, YSYEKL. The CDR3 region has the DNA TGCGCCAGCAGCCAGTCTGGCGGTGGGACCGGGGAGCTGTTTTTT. It specifies CASSQSGGGTGELFF.

CDR3 in DNA: TGTGCCAGTAGTATATATGCCATGAAAGACCAGCCCCAGCATTTT. Residues: CASSIYAMKDQPQHF. The rearrangement uses TRBV19 and TRBJ1-5; D is uncertain. This CDR3 spans 15 amino acids. Germline values: CDR1 LNHDA, CDR2 SQIVND (reference sequence). V was pared by 2 bases and J by 7 bases, with 15 bases between.

The chain recombines TRBV6-1 with TRBJ2-7; 10 bases line up with TRBD1. J was trimmed by 9 bases and V by 4 bases; bases with no gene match: 9. Germline-derived CDR1 and CDR2 are MNHNS and SASEGT. The CDR3 length is 14 residues. CDR3 nucleotides: TGTGCCAGCAGTGGCCCTAGACAGGGGGCCGTGCAGTACTTC. It is translated as CASSGPRQGAVQYF.

The genes are TRBV4-1 and TRBJ2-1; 7 bases agree with TRBD1. The CDR3 is 16 amino acids. V lost 4 bases, J lost 2 bases, and 8 bases stayed unmatched. Germline CDR1 and CDR2: MGHRA and YSYEKL. The CDR3 DNA follows: TGCGCCAGCAGCCGAACCGGGACAGCGACCTACAATGAGCAGTTCTTC. This sequence encodes CASSRTGTATYNEQFF.

This chain joins TRBV9 and TRBJ2-1; D possibly corresponds to TRBD2 (6 bases). Germline assignment: CDR1 SGDLS and CDR2 YYNGEE. Trimming stripped 2 bases from V and 3 bases from J, with 15 bases between. This CDR3 is 16 amino acids long. CDR3 sequence (DNA): TGTGCCAGCAGCGTTCCAGGCGGCGGGAACTACAATGAGCAGTTCTTC. Translated: CASSVPGGGNYNEQFF.

The rearrangement uses TRBV2 and TRBJ2-5, with 9 bases lining up with TRBD2. J lost 2 bases, V lost 0 bases, and 4 bases had no gene match. The germline CDR1 and CDR2 sequences are SNHLY and FYNNEI. The CDR3 contains 16 residues. The CDR3 region is CASSEARAGGQETQYF. The CDR3 DNA is TGTGCCAGCAGTGAAGCGCGGGCGGGAGGGCAAGAGACCCAGTACTTC.

On this clone itself: Other nucleotide sequences in the sample specify the same CDR3. V is TRBV11-3 and J is TRBJ2-1; 11 bases are shared with TRBD2. The CDR3 sequence is 16 residues long. CDR1 and CDR2 (germline): SGHNT, YENEEA. V was pared by 1 base and J by 4 bases, with 3 bases of the junction left unmatched. CDR3 nucleotides: TGTGCCAGCAGCTTAGCGGGGACTAGCGGATACAATGAGCAGTTCTTC. It specifies CASSLAGTSGYNEQFF.

This chain connects TRBV4-3 to TRBJ1-1; D may be TRBD1 (5 bases). Germline V gene lookup returns CDR1 LGHNA and CDR2 YSLEER. This CDR3 has 17 amino acids. Trimming cost V 0 bases and J 4 bases, with 18 bases left between them. CDR3 residues: CASSQDPRAAGSTEAFF. CDR3 DNA: TGCGCCAGCAGCCAAGATCCCAGGGCAGCGGGGAGCACTGAAGCTTTCTTT.

This sequence joins TRBV25-1 and TRBJ1-1; 8 bases align to TRBD1. Trimming cost V 4 bases and J 4 bases; bases outside gene matches: 5. The CDR3 spans 14 residues. Germline assignment: CDR1 MGHDK and CDR2 SYGVNS. Written as DNA, the CDR3 is TGTGCCAGCAGTGCCACGACAGGGGTCACTGAAGCTTTCTTT. Its translation is CASSATTGVTEAFF.

The chain links TRBV21-1 to TRBJ1-2; the D call of TRBD1 is as the table states it, not checked on the DNA. TRBV21-1 constitutes a pseudogene. This CDR3 has 15 amino acids. CDR3 sequence reads: CASSAPGQGNYGYTF. The CDR3 coding sequence is TGTGCCAGCAGCGCCCCGGGACAGGGGAACTATGGCTACACCTTC.

In DNA form, the CDR3 reads TGCGCCAGCAGCCAAGATTCAGGACTAGCGGGGGATGGCGAGCAGTACTTC. Protein sequence: CASSQDSGLAGDGEQYF. The chain is built from TRBV4-1 and TRBJ2-5; 13 positions agree with TRBD2. The DNA end favors TRBJ2-7, so the J call may be wrong. The length of the CDR3 is 17 residues. Germline CDR1 reads MGHRA; CDR2 reads YSYEKL.

This chain links TRBV5-5 with TRBJ2-7; D unresolved. V lost 4 bases, J lost 6 bases, and 11 bases lay in between. Germline assignment: CDR1 SGHKS and CDR2 YYEKEE (reference sequence). The CDR3 has 12 residues. In DNA form, the CDR3 reads TGTGCCAGCAGCCTCTTATCGGGCGAGCAGTACTTC. Its translation is CASSLLSGEQYF.

The CDR3 region is CASSEGLASESEQFF. The CDR3 nucleotides are TGTGCCAGCAGCGAGGGACTAGCGAGTGAGAGTGAGCAGTTCTTC. The chain has TRBV7-3 and TRBJ2-1, with 10 bases that match TRBD2. V shed 5 bases, J shed 9 bases, and the junction held 10 bases outside the gene matches. Germline CDR1 reads SGHTA; CDR2 reads FQGTGA. The CDR3 has 15 amino acids.

About this clone: Compared with germline, one end of the junction differs, possibly owing to a read error. The gene calls are TRBV7-8 and TRBJ1-1; D uncertain. This CDR3 is built from 15 residues. The germline V gene has CDR1 SGHVS and CDR2 FQNEAQ. CDR3 bases: TGTGCCAGCAACCGAAATTGGCGGCAGAACCCTGAAGCTTTCTTT. This encodes CASNRNWRQNPEAFF.

The gene calls are TRBV5-1 and TRBJ2-2, with a tentative D call TRBD1 (7 bases). V was shortened by 4 bases and J by 0 bases, with 10 bases between the two germline ends. This CDR3 has 15 amino acids. CDR1 and CDR2 from the germline V gene are SGHRS and YFSETQ. CDR3 protein: CASSRGTANTGELFF. The CDR3 DNA reads TGCGCCAGCAGCCGCGGGACAGCGAACACCGGGGAGCTGTTTTTT.

The chain links TRBV21-1 to TRBJ2-7; no check of the table's D call, TRBD2, against the DNA was made. TRBV21-1 is a pseudogene. CDR3 length equals 15 residues. The CDR3 coding sequence is TGTGCCAGCAGCATCTCACCGGGTCGAACCTACGAGCAGTACTTC. This translates into CASSISPGRTYEQYF.

The J gene is TRBJ2-5, the V gene TRBV14; TRBD2 is a possible D gene (6 bases). CDR1 is SGHDN, CDR2 FVKESK, per germline. The CDR3 contains 17 residues. V was pared by 4 bases and J by 5 bases, with 23 bases between. CDR3 region: CASSPSHPGTLRETQYF. As DNA, the CDR3 is TGTGCCAGCAGCCCTAGCCACCCCGGGACTCTGCGGGAGACCCAGTACTTC. The full variable domain, in which reference TRBV14 and TRBJ2-5 provide the parts outside the CDR3, is EAGVTQFPSHSVIEKGQTVTLRCDPISGHDNLYWYRRVMGKEIKFLLHFVKESKQDESGMPNNRFLAERTGGTYSTLKVQPAELEDSGVYFCASSPSHPGTLRETQYFGPGTRLLVL.